The rows below give T cell receptor beta chains drawn from one sample of a study of lymphopenia after photon versus proton radiotherapy. The repertoire was sequenced with immunoSEQ multiplex PCR; TCRdb's copy has only in-frame clones and lacks some. The sample lists more than 20,000 clones; 84% were seen once. Sequences were derived from peripheral blood, sampled from a patient treated with photon-based radiotherapy. The receptors originated from a man aged 40-49 years with gastric cancer. Both conserved end residues are part of each CDR3. The D gene is left open where the match is weak. The size field is filled for only some rows; it gives once, few, many or a size class.

few,TRBJ1-6,TRBD1,TRBV5-1,CASSLVRTGGPSYNSPLHF,TGCGCCAGCAGCTTGGTAAGGACAGGGGGCCCCTCCTATAATTCACCCCTCCACTTT
NA,TRBJ2-7,NA,TRBV7-8,CASSFSGFVGEQYF,TGTGCCAGCAGCTTCTCCGGGTTTGTAGGGGAGCAGTACTTC
NA,TRBJ2-5,TRBD2,TRBV10-3,CAISGTSGGETQYF,TGTGCCATCAGTGGGACTAGCGGGGGAGAGACCCAGTACTTC
NA,TRBJ2-5,TRBD2,TRBV5-8,CASSPGTSGGEETQYF,TGTGCCAGCAGCCCCGGGACTAGCGGGGGCGAGGAGACCCAGTACTTC
NA,TRBJ1-6,NA,TRBV4-1,CASSQEVTGDSPLHF,TGCGCCAGCAGCCAAGAGGTGACAGGAGATTCACCCCTCCACTTT
NA,TRBJ1-6,NA,TRBV5-1,CASSLEGRNSPLHF,TGCGCCAGCAGCTTGGAGGGTAGGAATTCACCCCTCCACTTT
NA,TRBJ1-1,TRBD1,TRBV9,CASSSSGAGGNTEAFF,TGTGCCAGCAGCTCAAGTGGGGCAGGGGGGAACACTGAAGCTTTCTTT
few,TRBJ1-1,TRBD1,TRBV20-1,CSARTGREAFF,TGCAGTGCTCGGACAGGTCGGGAAGCTTTCTTT
NA,TRBJ2-4,NA,TRBV27,CASGLAKNIQYF,TGTGCCAGCGGGCTAGCCAAAAACATTCAGTACTTC
NA,TRBJ2-3,TRBD2,TRBV4-3,CASSQDTLLTSWGTDTQYF,TGCGCCAGCAGCCAAGATACCCTCCTGACTAGCTGGGGCACAGATACGCAGTATTTT
NA,TRBJ1-3,NA,TRBV15,CATSRVESISSSGNTIYF,TGTGCCACCAGCAGAGTGGAAAGCATATCGAGCTCTGGAAACACCATATATTTT
NA,TRBJ1-1,NA,TRBV7-3,CASSLRGNTEAFF,TGTGCCAGCAGCTTAAGGGGGAACACTGAAGCTTTCTTT
NA,TRBJ2-6,NA,TRBV4-3,CASSPGTRGSGANVLTF,TGCGCCAGCAGCCCCGGAACCCGGGGAAGTGGGGCCAACGTCCTGACTTTC
NA,TRBJ1-5,NA,TRBV9,CASSADSWGLPQHF,TGTGCCAGCAGCGCGGACAGTTGGGGTCTGCCCCAGCATTTT
NA,TRBJ2-5,TRBD1,TRBV6-1,CASTGGWETQYF,TGTGCCAGCACAGGGGGATGGGAGACCCAGTACTTC
NA,TRBJ2-3,TRBD1,TRBV5-1,CASSAGQGMGDTQYF,TGCGCCAGCAGCGCCGGACAGGGAATGGGGGATACGCAGTATTTT
NA,TRBJ2-7,NA,TRBV5-6,CASSVTGPYEQYF,TGTGCCAGCAGCGTGACAGGACCCTACGAGCAGTACTTC
NA,TRBJ2-1,NA,TRBV18,CASYETRVNEQFF,TGTGCCAGCTACGAGACTCGTGTCAATGAGCAGTTCTTC
NA,TRBJ2-3,NA,TRBV7-3,CASSLIGGAADTQYF,TGTGCCAGCAGCTTAATAGGGGGGGCCGCAGATACGCAGTATTTT
NA,TRBJ1-5,NA,TRBV14,CASSPPEGVRINQPQHF,TGTGCCAGCAGCCCTCCGGAGGGTGTAAGGATAAATCAGCCCCAGCATTTT
NA,TRBJ1-2,NA,TRBV27,CASSLLGRSNYGYTF,TGTGCCAGCAGTTTACTGGGCAGGTCTAACTATGGCTACACCTTC
NA,TRBJ2-7,NA,TRBV7-9,CASSLKSYEQYF,TGTGCCAGCAGCTTAAAATCCTACGAGCAGTACTTC
NA,TRBJ2-7,NA,TRBV6-5,CASGAGTPPQGQYF,TGTGCCAGCGGGGCCGGGACACCTCCGCAAGGGCAGTACTTC
NA,TRBJ1-4,TRBD1,TRBV5-4,CASSLWQGEGEKLFF,TGTGCCAGCAGCTTGTGGCAGGGGGAGGGTGAAAAACTGTTTTTT
NA,TRBJ1-2,NA,TRBV21-1,CASSKMGQGQAGYTF,TGTGCCAGCAGCAAAATGGGACAGGGACAAGCTGGCTACACCTTC
NA,TRBJ2-3,NA,TRBV5-4,CASSLGGDTQYF,TGTGCCAGCAGCTTAGGCGGAGATACGCAGTATTTT
NA,TRBJ2-2,TRBD1,TRBV7-2,CASRSSGGANTGELFF,TGTGCCAGCAGGTCTTCAGGGGGCGCGAACACCGGGGAGCTGTTTTTT